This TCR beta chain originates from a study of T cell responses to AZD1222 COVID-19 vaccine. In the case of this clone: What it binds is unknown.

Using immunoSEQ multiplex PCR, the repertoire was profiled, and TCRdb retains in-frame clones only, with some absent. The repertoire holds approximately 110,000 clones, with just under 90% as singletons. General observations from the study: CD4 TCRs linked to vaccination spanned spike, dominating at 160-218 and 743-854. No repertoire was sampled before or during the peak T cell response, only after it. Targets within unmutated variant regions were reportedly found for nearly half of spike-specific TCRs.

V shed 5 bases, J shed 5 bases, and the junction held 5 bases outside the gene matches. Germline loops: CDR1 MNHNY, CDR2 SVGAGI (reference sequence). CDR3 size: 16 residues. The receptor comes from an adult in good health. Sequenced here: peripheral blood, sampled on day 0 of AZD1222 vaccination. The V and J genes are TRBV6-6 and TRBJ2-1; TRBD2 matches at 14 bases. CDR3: CASSRLAGGRNNEQFF. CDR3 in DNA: TGTGCCAGCAGTCGACTAGCGGGGGGGAGAAACAATGAGCAGTTCTTC.